These 13 T cell receptor beta chains share one sample of origin, sequenced in a study of blood T cell repertoires in COVID-19. Assay: immunoSEQ multiplex PCR; the TCRdb copy retains only in-frame clones and omits some. The data contain roughly 190,000 clones, 75% to 95% of them seen just once; the ten biggest clones take up around 0.5%. Sequences were obtained from peripheral blood. These receptors came from a man aged 50 or older with acute or convalescent COVID-19.

The gene calls are TRBV6-1 and TRBJ2-7; TRBD1 matches 7 bases. V lost 3 bases to trimming and J lost 6 bases; unmatched junction nucleotides: 5. This CDR3 has 13 residues. In germline, CDR1 is MNHNS, CDR2 SASEGT. The CDR3, as DNA: TGTGCCAGCAGTGAGGGGACAGATCGCGAGCAGTACGTC. This codes for CASSEGTDREQYV.

The genes are TRBV4-3 and TRBJ1-5; 8 bases align to TRBD1. Germline CDR1 reads LGHNA; CDR2 reads YSLEER. Trimming removed 5 bases from V and 7 bases from J; junction bases left unmatched: 4. The CDR3 consists of 13 residues. CDR3 DNA: TGCGCCAGCAGCTTTGGACAGGGACAGCCCCAGCATTTT. Its protein is CASSFGQGQPQHF.

The rearrangement joins TRBV15 to TRBJ1-1; D perhaps matches TRBD1 (5 bases). The germline CDR1 and CDR2 sequences are LNHNV and YYDKDF (reference sequence). The CDR3 runs to 13 residues. V lost 2 bases to trimming and J lost 2 bases, with 6 bases between them. In nucleotides, the CDR3 is TGTGCCACCAGCAGACAGGGAAACACTGAAGCTTTCTTT. It yields the protein CATSRQGNTEAFF.

The chain employs TRBV10-3 and TRBJ2-1, with 10 bases matching TRBD2. V shed 8 bases and J 4 bases; nucleotides not matched to a gene: 8. The CDR3 is 15 amino acids. The germline V gene encodes CDR1 ENHRY and CDR2 SYGVKD. This chain's CDR3 is CAIGASGSSYNEQFF. CDR3 bases: TGTGCCATCGGCGCTAGCGGGAGTTCTTACAATGAGCAGTTCTTC.

A few counts support this clone. The chain has TRBV4-3 and TRBJ1-2, with D possibly TRBD1 on 5 matching bases. Trimming left V 1 base short and J 8 bases short, with 17 bases between. Germline assignment: CDR1 LGHNA and CDR2 YSLEER. This CDR3 is 15 amino acids long. CDR3 nucleotide sequence: TGCGCCAGCAGCCAAGTTCGCGGGGGGTCAGGGGGCTACACCTTC. This codes for CASSQVRGGSGGYTF.

This clone was recorded only once. The chain's CDR3 is CASSQFGTGGNQPQHF. In DNA form, the CDR3 reads TGTGCCAGCAGCCAATTTGGCACAGGGGGGAATCAGCCCCAGCATTTT. The rearrangement links TRBV16 to TRBJ1-5, with 8 bases fitting TRBD1. The CDR3 extends over 16 amino acids. J gave up 4 bases and V 1 base, and 6 bases lay outside the gene matches. Germline-derived CDR1 and CDR2 are KGHSY and FQNENV.

The chain carries TRBV5-4 and TRBJ1-5; D is ambiguous. Germline loops: CDR1 SGHNT, CDR2 YYREEE (reference sequence). The CDR3 extends over 15 amino acids. V lost 0 bases to trimming and J lost 3 bases, with 10 bases between them. Here the CDR3 reads CASSLGGQFNQPQHF. In DNA, the CDR3 is TGTGCCAGCAGCTTGGGAGGGCAGTTCAATCAGCCCCAGCATTTT.

This clone is a singleton in its sample. J is TRBJ2-4 and V is TRBV7-9; no definite D call. CDR1 and CDR2 (germline): SEHNR, FQNEAQ (reference sequence). V gave up 2 bases and J gave up 2 bases, with 7 bases separating them. The length of the CDR3 is 14 residues. In DNA form, the CDR3 reads TGTGCCAGCAGCTTAACACAAACCAAAAACATTCAGTACTTC. Its protein product is CASSLTQTKNIQYF.

In its sample, this clone was seen once. Other DNA sequences in this sample translate to the same CDR3. This chain links TRBV28 with TRBJ1-1; no firm D call. The CDR3 is 13 residues long. The V end was cut by 3 bases, the J end by 1 base, with 6 bases between. Germline V CDR1 and CDR2: MDHEN, SYDVKM. The CDR3 DNA sequence: TGTGCCAGCAGTTTTCTAGAGAACACTGAAGCTTTCTTT. Translation: CASSFLENTEAFF.

J is TRBJ2-1 and V is TRBV24-1, with D maybe TRBD2 (6 bases). Trimming cost V 4 bases and J 7 bases, with 16 bases left between them. The CDR3 runs to 15 residues. Germline V gene sequence: CDR1 KGHDR, CDR2 SFDVKD. CDR3 nucleotides: TGTGCCACCAGTGAACGCGGGACCAAGGTAAATGAGCAGTTCTTC. Translation gives CATSERGTKVNEQFF.

This chain joins TRBV28 and TRBJ2-5; possible D gene TRBD1, 5 bases. The CDR3 covers 17 residues. Germline CDR1 and CDR2: MDHEN and SYDVKM. Trimming left V 6 bases short and J 4 bases short, with 24 bases between. Here the CDR3 DNA reads TGTGCCAGCAGGTCCGGTGGGGCAGGACCTCGGCGAGAGACCCAGTACTTC. Protein product: CASRSGGAGPRRETQYF. The full variable domain, rest sourced from reference TRBV28 and TRBJ2-5, is DVKVTQSSRYLVKRTGEKVFLECVQDMDHENMFWYRQDPGLGLRLIYFSYDVKMKEKGDIPEGYSVSREKKERFSLILESASTNQTSMYLCASRSGGAGPRRETQYFGPGTRLLVL.

CDR3 DNA sequence: TGTGCCACCAGCAGAGATTTCCGGACTAGCGGGGGGGAGACCCAGTACTTC. Translation gives CATSRDFRTSGGETQYF. This chain uses TRBV15 with TRBJ2-5; 14 bases match TRBD2. Germline CDR1 and CDR2: LNHNV and YYDKDF (reference sequence). The CDR3 loop spans 17 amino acids. Trimming removed 0 bases from V and 5 bases from J; junction bases left unmatched: 5. The full variable domain, completed using reference TRBV15 and TRBJ2-5, is DAMVIQNPRYQVTQFGKPVTLSCSQTLNHNVMYWYQQKSSQAPKLLFHYYDKDFNNEADTPDNFQSRRPNTSFCFLDIRSPGLGDTAMYLCATSRDFRTSGGETQYFGPGTRLLVL.

The V and J genes are TRBV7-2 and TRBJ1-2, with TRBD1 matching 7 bases. Trimming cost V 5 bases and J 7 bases; bases outside gene matches: 13. This CDR3 is 15 amino acids long. Germline CDR1 is SGHTA and CDR2 is FQGNSA. CDR3: CASSPDVTGKVGYTF. The DNA of the CDR3 is TGTGCCAGCAGCCCAGACGTGACAGGGAAGGTTGGCTACACCTTC.